This T cell receptor (beta chain) was documented in a study of blood T cell repertoires in COVID-19. The method was immunoSEQ multiplex PCR; TCRdb's version includes in-frame clones alone and lacks a portion of them. The sample holds approximately 230,000 clones, 65% to 85% seen once. This clone was detected only a few times. The V gene's germline CDR1 is MGHRA and CDR2 YSYEKL. The V segment lost 4 bases and the J segment 4 bases; nucleotides outside the gene matches: 11. The CDR3 is 18 amino acids. The TCR sequence derives from a man aged 80 or over with acute or convalescent COVID-19. The V call is TRBV4-1, the J call TRBJ2-6; TRBD2 agrees at 9 bases. The sequencing input was peripheral blood. The CDR3 region has the DNA TGCGCCAGCAGCCGAGCCTTAGCGGGAGCTCTGGGGGCCAACGTCCTGACTTTC. It is translated as CASSRALAGALGANVLTF.